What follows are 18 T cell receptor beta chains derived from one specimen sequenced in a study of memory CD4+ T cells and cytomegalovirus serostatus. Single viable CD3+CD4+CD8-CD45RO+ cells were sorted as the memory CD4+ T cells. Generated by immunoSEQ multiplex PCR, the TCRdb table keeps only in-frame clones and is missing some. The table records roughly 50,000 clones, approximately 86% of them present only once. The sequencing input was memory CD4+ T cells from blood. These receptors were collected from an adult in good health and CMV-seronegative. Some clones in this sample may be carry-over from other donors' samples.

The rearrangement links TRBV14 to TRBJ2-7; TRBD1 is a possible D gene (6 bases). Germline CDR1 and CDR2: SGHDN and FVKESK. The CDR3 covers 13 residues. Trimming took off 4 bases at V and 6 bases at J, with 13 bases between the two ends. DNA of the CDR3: TGTGCCAGCAGCCCCAGACAGGCCCGCGAGCAGTACTTC. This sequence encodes CASSPRQAREQYF.

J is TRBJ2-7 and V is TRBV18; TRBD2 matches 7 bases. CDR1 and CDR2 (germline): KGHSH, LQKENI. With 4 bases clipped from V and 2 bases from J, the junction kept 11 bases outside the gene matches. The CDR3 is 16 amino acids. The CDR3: CASSLSQGSGPYEQYF. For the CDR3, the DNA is TGTGCCAGCTCACTCTCCCAGGGTAGCGGGCCCTACGAGCAGTACTTC.

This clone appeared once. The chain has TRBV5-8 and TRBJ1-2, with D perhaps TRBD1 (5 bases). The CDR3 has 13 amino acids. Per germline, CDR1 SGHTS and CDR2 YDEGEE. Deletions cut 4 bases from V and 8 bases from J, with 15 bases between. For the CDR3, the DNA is TGTGCCAGCAGCCAGACAGTTGTCGGCGGCTACACCTTC. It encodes CASSQTVVGGYTF.

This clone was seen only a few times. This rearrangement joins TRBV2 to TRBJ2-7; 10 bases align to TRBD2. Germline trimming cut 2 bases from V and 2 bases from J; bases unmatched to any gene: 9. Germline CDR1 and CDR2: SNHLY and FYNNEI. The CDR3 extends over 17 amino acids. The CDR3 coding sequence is TGTGCCAGCAGTGAACCCTCCCTAGCGGGAGTAACCTACGAGCAGTACTTC. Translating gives CASSEPSLAGVTYEQYF.

CDR3 sequence: CASSSQASGYEQYF. The DNA for the CDR3 is TGTGCCAGCAGTTCCCAAGCGTCGGGCTACGAGCAGTACTTC. V usage is TRBV7-2 and J usage is TRBJ2-7; no firm D call. Looked up from germline, CDR1 is SGHTA and CDR2 is FQGNSA. Trimming stripped 6 bases from V and 3 bases from J, with 15 bases between. This CDR3 region has 14 residues.

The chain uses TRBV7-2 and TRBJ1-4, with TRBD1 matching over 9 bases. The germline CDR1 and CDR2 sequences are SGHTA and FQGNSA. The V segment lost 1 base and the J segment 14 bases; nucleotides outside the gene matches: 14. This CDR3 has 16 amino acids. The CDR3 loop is CASSLVAGTGQPRLFF. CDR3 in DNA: TGTGCCAGCAGCTTAGTTGCGGGGACAGGGCAACCGAGGCTGTTTTTT. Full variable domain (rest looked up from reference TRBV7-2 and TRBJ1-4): GAGVSQSPSNKVTEKGKDVELRCDPISGHTALYWYRQSLGQGLEFLIYFQGNSAPDKSGLPSDRFSAERTGGSVSTLTIQRTQQEDSAVYLCASSLVAGTGQPRLFFGSGTQLSVL.

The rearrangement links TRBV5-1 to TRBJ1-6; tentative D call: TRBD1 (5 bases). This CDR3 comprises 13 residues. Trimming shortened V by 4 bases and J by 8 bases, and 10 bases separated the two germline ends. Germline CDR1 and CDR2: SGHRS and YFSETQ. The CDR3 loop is CASSAGTDSPLHF. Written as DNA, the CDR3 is TGCGCCAGCAGCGCAGGGACGGATTCACCCCTCCACTTT.

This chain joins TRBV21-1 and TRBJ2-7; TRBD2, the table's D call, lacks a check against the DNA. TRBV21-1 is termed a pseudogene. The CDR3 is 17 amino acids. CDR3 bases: TGTGCCAGCAGCAAAGACCTGGGACTCGGGAGATCCTACGAGCAGTACTTC. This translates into CASSKDLGLGRSYEQYF.

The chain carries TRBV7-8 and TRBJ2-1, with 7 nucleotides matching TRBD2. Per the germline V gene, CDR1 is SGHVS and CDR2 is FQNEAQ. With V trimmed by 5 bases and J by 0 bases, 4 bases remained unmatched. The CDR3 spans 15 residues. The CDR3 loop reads CASSRTRLSYNEQFF. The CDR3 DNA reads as TGTGCCAGCAGCCGGACTAGGCTCTCCTACAATGAGCAGTTCTTC.

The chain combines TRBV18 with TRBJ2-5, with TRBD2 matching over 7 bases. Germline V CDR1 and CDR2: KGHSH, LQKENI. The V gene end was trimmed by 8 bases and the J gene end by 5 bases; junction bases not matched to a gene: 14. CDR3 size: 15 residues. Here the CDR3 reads CASTAGEGLGETQYF. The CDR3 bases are TGTGCCAGCACAGCCGGGGAGGGCCTGGGTGAGACCCAGTACTTC.

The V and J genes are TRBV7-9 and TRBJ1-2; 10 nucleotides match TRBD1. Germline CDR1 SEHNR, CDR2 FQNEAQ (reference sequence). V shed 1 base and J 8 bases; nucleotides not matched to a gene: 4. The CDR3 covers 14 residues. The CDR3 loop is CASSLGQGAQGYTF. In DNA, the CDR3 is TGTGCCAGCAGCTTAGGACAGGGGGCGCAAGGCTACACCTTC.

The CDR3 nucleotides are TGTGCCAGCAGCCAAGTAGGGGAGCAGTACTTC. Translation gives CASSQVGEQYF. The V call is TRBV14, the J call TRBJ2-7; D is undetermined. V was pared by 1 base and J by 7 bases, with 5 bases between. The V gene's germline CDR1 is SGHDN and CDR2 FVKESK. CDR3 size: 11 residues.

The CDR3 region has the DNA TGTGCCAGCAGCTTAACGGCTAGCGGGGCCCGCAATGAGCAGTTCTTC. As protein: CASSLTASGARNEQFF. V usage is TRBV7-3 and J usage is TRBJ2-1, with 9 bases fitting TRBD2. Looked up from germline, CDR1 is SGHTA and CDR2 is FQGTGA. With V trimmed by 0 bases and J by 6 bases, 6 bases remained unmatched. This CDR3 spans 16 amino acids.

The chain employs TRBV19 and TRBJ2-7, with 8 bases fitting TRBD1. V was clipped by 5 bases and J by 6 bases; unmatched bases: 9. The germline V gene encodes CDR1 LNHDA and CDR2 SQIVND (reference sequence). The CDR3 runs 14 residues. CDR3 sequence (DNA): TGTGCCAGTAGTGCCCGGACAGGGAAGGGCGAGCAGTACTTC. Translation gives CASSARTGKGEQYF.

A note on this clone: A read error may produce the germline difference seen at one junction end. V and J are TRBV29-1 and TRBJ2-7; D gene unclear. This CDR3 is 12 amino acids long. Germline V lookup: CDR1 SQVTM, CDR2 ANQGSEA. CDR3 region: CSVEAGIDEQHF. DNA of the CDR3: TGCAGCGTTGAGGCAGGAATCGACGAGCAGCACTTC.

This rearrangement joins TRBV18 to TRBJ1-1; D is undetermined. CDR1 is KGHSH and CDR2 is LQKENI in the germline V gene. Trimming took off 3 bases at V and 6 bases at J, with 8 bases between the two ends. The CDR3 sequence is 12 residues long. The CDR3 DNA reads TGTGCCAGCTCACCGAAGGGAGCTGAAGCTTTCTTT. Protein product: CASSPKGAEAFF.

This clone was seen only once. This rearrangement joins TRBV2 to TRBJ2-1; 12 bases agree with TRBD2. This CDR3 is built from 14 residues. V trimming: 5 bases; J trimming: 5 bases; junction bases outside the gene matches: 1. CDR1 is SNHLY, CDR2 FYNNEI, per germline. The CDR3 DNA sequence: TGTGCCAGCAGTCTAGCGGGAGGGAACAATGAGCAGTTCTTC. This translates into CASSLAGGNNEQFF.

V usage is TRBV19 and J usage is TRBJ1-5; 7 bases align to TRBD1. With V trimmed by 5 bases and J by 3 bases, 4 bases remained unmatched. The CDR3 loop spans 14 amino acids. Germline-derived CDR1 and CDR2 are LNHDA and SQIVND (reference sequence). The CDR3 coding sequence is TGTGCCAGTAGTGACGGACAGGTCAATCAGCCCCAGCATTTT. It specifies CASSDGQVNQPQHF.